This T cell receptor (beta chain) originates from a study of T cell responses to AZD1222 COVID-19 vaccine. Study findings and constraints: Spike was spanned by vaccine-associated CD4 TCRs, with dominance at 160-218 and 743-854.

Remarks on this clone: Its specificity is not known.

Here immunoSEQ multiplex PCR was the method, and the copy in TCRdb shows in-frame clones only, minus some. Counted here are 150,000 or so clones, approximately 86% occurring once; the ten biggest clones make up 5.5% to 8%. Source: peripheral blood, taken after recovery from COVID-19. The sequence was obtained from an adult who had recovered from COVID-19.

The CDR3 loop is CASSVVSGYDEQFF. In DNA, the CDR3 is TGTGCCAGCAGCGTAGTCAGCGGGTACGATGAGCAGTTCTTC. V usage is TRBV9 and J usage is TRBJ2-1; D is perhaps TRBD2 (6 bases). The CDR3 is 14 amino acids. V lost 0 bases and J 8 bases, leaving 12 bases between the germline ends. Germline assignment: CDR1 SGDLS and CDR2 YYNGEE.